This note documents a single TCR beta chain sequence. The source of the sample is a study of T cell changes during pregnancy in multiple sclerosis. Germline values: CDR1 LNHDA, CDR2 SQIVND (reference sequence). This CDR3 contains 16 residues. Trimming at V came to 8 bases and at J to 1 base, leaving 11 bases not matched to a gene. Using immunoSEQ multiplex PCR, the repertoire was profiled, and TCRdb retains in-frame clones only, with some absent. The sample carries approximately 69,000 clones, approximately 90% recorded once. This specimen consisted of peripheral blood, obtained in the second trimester of pregnancy. This TCR was sampled from a female donor in good health, enrolled as a control in a pregnancy study. This chain uses TRBV19 with TRBJ2-3; TRBD2 aligns across 8 bases. The CDR3 nucleotides read TGTGCCAGTGGGGGCCGAGCGGGGGCGCGCACAGATACGCAGTATTTT. It is translated as CASGGRAGARTDTQYF.